The present entry profiles one T cell receptor (beta chain) with its context. This CDR3 has 12 residues. V dropped 2 bases and J dropped 13 bases, with 9 bases sitting between them. This sample stems from a study of blood T cell repertoires in COVID-19. Study summary: From the United States, Italy and Spain came samples of acute and convalescent COVID-19.

Generated by immunoSEQ multiplex PCR, the TCRdb table keeps only in-frame clones and is missing some. The table has under 70,000 clones, roughly 89% seen once; the top ten hold about 13%. The TCR sequence derives from a man aged 60 to 75 with active COVID-19. Sequencing was carried out using peripheral blood. V is TRBV12-3 or TRBV12-4 and J is TRBJ1-6; no firm D call. CDR3 region: CASSLSPGPLHF. Written as DNA, the CDR3 is TGTGCCAGCAGTTTATCTCCCGGGCCCCTCCACTTT.